Following are 28 T cell receptor beta chains from one sample sequenced in a study of response to subunit inactivated influenza vaccine. TCRdb re-called the RT-PCR reads with MiXCR, one entry per CDR3 protein. The sample contains almost 600,000 distinct CDR3 sequences, 12% to 15% of which appear only once. Here the sequenced sample was PBMCs from blood, taken 12 days after vaccination. These receptors originate from a man over 45 who received an inactivated influenza vaccine.

This clonotype was seen only once. The chain employs TRBV4-3 and TRBJ2-1; TRBD1 agrees at 7 bases. CDR1 and CDR2 (germline): LGHNA, YSLEER. The ends lost 1 base at V and 3 bases at J; junction bases unmatched: 6. The CDR3 is 16 residues long. The CDR3: CASSQVRDSNYNEQFF. The CDR3 coding sequence is TGCGCCAGCAGCCAAGTCCGGGACAGTAACTACAATGAGCAGTTCTTC.

The V call is TRBV12-3 or TRBV12-4, the J call TRBJ2-5; no reliable D call. The V end lost 5 bases, the J end lost 9 bases, and 13 bases lay between the germline ends. This CDR3 spans 12 amino acids. The CDR3 nucleotides read TGTGCCAGCAGTCCCACCGACCGGGCCCAGTACTTC. This sequence encodes CASSPTDRAQYF.

This rearrangement joins TRBV29-1 to TRBJ2-5; no reliable D call. Trimming shortened V by 7 bases and J by 5 bases, and 17 bases separated the two germline ends. The CDR3 contains 13 residues. The V gene's germline CDR1 is SQVTM and CDR2 ANQGSEA. The CDR3 nucleotides are TGCAGCGCGGCAGTGAATACCCTGGAGACCCAGTACTTC. It codes for CSAAVNTLETQYF. The whole variable domain, remainder taken from reference TRBV29-1 and TRBJ2-5, is SAVISQKPSRDICQRGTSLTIQCQVDSQVTMMFWYRQQPGQSLTLIATANQGSEATYESGFVIDKFPISRPNLTFSTLTVSNMSPEDSSIYLCSAAVNTLETQYFGPGTRLLVL.

The V gene is TRBV5-1, the J gene TRBJ1-1; 7 bases align to TRBD1. Germline trimming cut 1 base from V and 3 bases from J; bases unmatched to any gene: 3. Per germline, CDR1 SGHRS and CDR2 YFSETQ. The CDR3 has 14 residues. CDR3 amino acids: CASSLTRGDTEAFF. As DNA, the CDR3 is TGCGCCAGCAGCTTGACCAGGGGGGACACTGAAGCTTTCTTT.

V is TRBV6-1 and J is TRBJ1-6; tentative D call: TRBD1 (5 bases). This CDR3 spans 14 amino acids. The ends were cut back, 1 base at V and 10 bases at J, with 11 bases in the middle. The V gene's germline CDR1 is MNHNS and CDR2 SASEGT. In nucleotides, the CDR3 is TGTGCCAGCAGTGAAGTGGCAGGGAGGTCACCCCTCCACTTT. Amino acid sequence: CASSEVAGRSPLHF.

This clonotype was found a few times. V and J are TRBV3-1 and TRBJ2-1; 12 bases align to TRBD2. Germline V gene sequence: CDR1 LGHDT, CDR2 YNNKEL (reference sequence). The CDR3 is made up of 16 amino acids. Germline trimming cut 4 bases from V and 12 bases from J; bases unmatched to any gene: 13. The CDR3 loop reads CASSPTLAGGLGWQFF. CDR3 sequence (DNA): TGTGCCAGCAGCCCAACTCTAGCGGGAGGGCTAGGTTGGCAGTTCTTC.

This clonotype was counted between two and nine times. This may come from a read error, since a much larger clone is one base off. The chain links TRBV7-2 to TRBJ2-4, with D possibly being TRBD2 (6 bases). V lost 5 bases, J lost 6 bases, and 20 bases lay in between. In germline, CDR1 is SGHTA, CDR2 FQGNSA. There are 16 residues in the CDR3. As DNA, the CDR3 is TGTGCCAGCAGCACTTCAATGGCGGGAAGGAGAAACATTCAGTACTTC. Amino acid sequence: CASSTSMAGRRNIQYF.

The chain carries TRBV29-1 and TRBJ2-5; D is unresolved. V shed 5 bases and J shed 5 bases, with 21 bases lying between them. The CDR3 totals 15 residues. CDR1 and CDR2 (germline): SQVTM, ANQGSEA. As DNA, the CDR3 is TGCAGCGTTCGCACCCCCATTGGGGTCGGGGAGACCCAGTACTTC. Translating gives CSVRTPIGVGETQYF.

This clonotype appeared many times. The chain couples TRBV10-3 to TRBJ1-2; the D gene is possibly TRBD1 (5 bases). V was shortened by 0 bases and J by 3 bases, with 11 bases between the two germline ends. The length of the CDR3 is 15 residues. Germline V lookup: CDR1 ENHRY, CDR2 SYGVKD. The CDR3 region has the DNA TGTGCCATCAGTGAGTCCGGGACGGGGGACTATGGCTACACCTTC. Translated, it gives CAISESGTGDYGYTF.

This sequence joins TRBV11-2 and TRBJ2-3; no definite D call. The CDR3 is 16 amino acids. From germline, CDR1 is SGHAT and CDR2 FQNNGV. V lost 4 bases to trimming and J lost 0 bases, with 14 bases between them. The CDR3 sequence is CASSSLRGQSTDTQYF. The CDR3 DNA follows: TGTGCCAGCAGCTCCCTCAGAGGCCAAAGCACAGATACGCAGTATTTT.

This CDR3 reads CASSQQENTEAFF. The CDR3 DNA is TGCGCCAGCAGCCAACAGGAAAACACTGAAGCTTTCTTT. The chain couples TRBV4-3 to TRBJ1-1; no firm D call. Trimming took off 2 bases at V and 2 bases at J, with 6 bases between the two ends. Germline V gives CDR1 LGHNA, CDR2 YSLEER. The CDR3 has 13 amino acids.

This clonotype occurred a few times. V gene TRBV12-3 or TRBV12-4 combines with J gene TRBJ1-3, with unresolved D. Between the trimmed V and J ends, which lost 3 bases and 0 bases, there was a span of 6 bases. CDR3 length: 14 residues. CDR3 DNA sequence: TGTGCCAGCAGTTTCAAATTCTCTGGAAACACCATATATTTT. Amino acid sequence: CASSFKFSGNTIYF.

The chain carries TRBV5-1 and TRBJ2-7; TRBD2 agrees at 11 bases. Per germline, CDR1 SGHRS and CDR2 YFSETQ. The CDR3 consists of 15 residues. The junction had 12 bases not matched to a gene; V was cut back by 7 bases and J by 6 bases. Written as DNA, the CDR3 is TGCGCCAGCGCCCTTAGCGGGAGGGGCGTCGGCGAGCAGTACTTC. As protein: CASALSGRGVGEQYF.

In this sample, this clonotype turned up a few times. The rearrangement uses TRBV4-1 and TRBJ2-3, with a tentative D call TRBD2 (6 bases). Trimming took off 2 bases at V and 6 bases at J, with 24 bases between the two ends. Germline lookup yields CDR1 MGHRA and CDR2 YSYEKL. The length of the CDR3 is 18 residues. The CDR3 DNA reads as TGCGCCAGCAGCCAAACCCCCCTGGGCCGCGGGGACGGGGATACGCAGTATTTT. Translated: CASSQTPLGRGDGDTQYF.

The rearrangement joins TRBV10-3 to TRBJ1-5; D perhaps matches TRBD1 (6 bases). The germline CDR1 and CDR2 sequences are ENHRY and SYGVKD. The CDR3 sequence is 14 residues long. The V and J ends lost 2 bases and 3 bases respectively, with 8 bases between them. The CDR3 sequence: CAISERTDNQPQHF. DNA for the CDR3: TGTGCCATCAGTGAGCGGACAGACAATCAGCCCCAGCATTTT.

The chain employs TRBV5-5 and TRBJ2-2, with 9 bases matching TRBD1. V was pared by 0 bases and J by 13 bases, with 4 bases of the junction left unmatched. The CDR3 is 13 amino acids. Germline V lookup: CDR1 SGHKS, CDR2 YYEKEE (reference sequence). For the CDR3, the DNA is TGTGCCAGCAGCTTGGGACCGGGACAGGGGCTGTTTTTT. This translates into CASSLGPGQGLFF.

This clonotype occurred a few times. The rearrangement uses TRBV6-2 or TRBV6-3 and TRBJ1-5, with TRBD1 as a possible D gene (5 bases). The CDR3 covers 14 residues. The germline V and J ends were trimmed by 6 bases and 0 bases, with 9 bases remaining between them. The germline gives CDR1 MNHEY, CDR2 SVGEGT. The CDR3 DNA reads as TGTGCCAGCAGGGACAACTTTAGCAATCAGCCCCAGCATTTT. It encodes CASRDNFSNQPQHF.

V is TRBV2 and J is TRBJ1-5; D call uncertain. Germline V gene lookup returns CDR1 SNHLY and CDR2 FYNNEI. This CDR3 region has 16 residues. Between the trimmed V and J ends, which lost 7 bases and 4 bases, there was a span of 20 bases. CDR3 protein: CASNRGGPLANQPQHF. CDR3 bases: TGTGCCAGCAATCGAGGAGGCCCCTTAGCAAATCAGCCCCAGCATTTT.

This chain links TRBV12-3 or TRBV12-4 with TRBJ1-2; D not resolved. This CDR3 contains 13 residues. V was cut by 6 bases and J by 4 bases, with 12 bases left in between. The CDR3 DNA follows: TGTGCCAGCAGGGGTGGGTCCCTCTATGGCTACACCTTC. It codes for CASRGGSLYGYTF.

This clonotype appeared a few times. The V call is TRBV5-1, the J call TRBJ1-1; tentative D call: TRBD1 (6 bases). Trimming left V 4 bases short and J 0 bases short, with 13 bases between. Germline CDR1 reads SGHRS; CDR2 reads YFSETQ. The CDR3 extends over 15 amino acids. This CDR3 is CASSPGQLMNTEAFF. The DNA for the CDR3 is TGCGCCAGCAGCCCTGGACAGCTAATGAACACTGAAGCTTTCTTT.

The chain links TRBV27 to TRBJ2-1, with D maybe TRBD2 (7 bases). The length of the CDR3 is 15 residues. Between the trimmed V and J ends, which lost 6 bases and 9 bases, there was a span of 21 bases. Germline loops: CDR1 MNHEY, CDR2 SMNVEV (reference sequence). Here the CDR3 reads CASSPWAVGGGEQFF. CDR3 in DNA: TGTGCCAGCAGCCCCTGGGCGGTAGGGGGGGGTGAGCAGTTCTTC.

This clonotype showed up just a few times. The chain combines TRBV4-2 with TRBJ1-2, with D possibly TRBD1 on 6 matching bases. V gave up 0 bases and J gave up 4 bases, with 12 bases separating them. There are 15 residues in the CDR3. CDR1 is LGHNA, CDR2 YNFKEQ, per germline. The CDR3 DNA is TGTGCCAGCAGCCAAGATCTCGGACAGCTCTATGGCTACACCTTC. As protein: CASSQDLGQLYGYTF.

In its sample, this clonotype was seen a few times. The chain joins TRBV5-1 to TRBJ1-1; D uncertain. This CDR3 is 14 amino acids long. Germline CDR1 is SGHRS and CDR2 is YFSETQ. Trimming took off 1 base at V and 10 bases at J, with 17 bases between the two ends. CDR3 DNA: TGCGCCAGCAGCTTGTATCCGGTTTTCCGGGGAGCTTTCTTT. Residues: CASSLYPVFRGAFF.

The chain carries TRBV27 and TRBJ2-1; D is uncertain. From germline, CDR1 is MNHEY and CDR2 SMNVEV (reference sequence). Deletions cut 5 bases from V and 7 bases from J, with 9 bases between. This CDR3 region has 12 residues. Written as DNA, the CDR3 is TGTGCCAGCAGTCACCTGCGGAATGAGCAGTTCTTC. Amino acids: CASSHLRNEQFF.

In its sample, this clonotype was seen many times. DNA of the CDR3: TGTGCCAGCAAGGGGACTAGCGGGAAAAACACCGGGGAGCTGTTTTTT. Translation gives CASKGTSGKNTGELFF. This sequence joins TRBV6-5 and TRBJ2-2; 13 bases match TRBD2. The CDR3 contains 16 residues. Germline lookup yields CDR1 MNHEY and CDR2 SVGAGI. Losses at the gene ends were 7 bases for V and 2 bases for J; bases not matched to a gene: 4.

This clonotype was recorded a few times. The J gene is TRBJ1-5, the V gene TRBV2; weak D call: TRBD1 (5 bases). The CDR3 totals 15 residues. Deletions cut 4 bases from V and 4 bases from J, with 14 bases between. Germline V gene sequence: CDR1 SNHLY, CDR2 FYNNEI. The CDR3 DNA follows: TGTGCCAGCAGTGGAAAGCAGGGCATGAATCAGCCCCAGCATTTT. It codes for CASSGKQGMNQPQHF.

Only a few counts were recorded for this clonotype. The rearrangement links TRBV6-2 or TRBV6-3 to TRBJ2-2; D may match TRBD1 or TRBD2 (6 bases each). Germline assignment: CDR1 MNHEY and CDR2 SVGEGT. CDR3 length equals 14 residues. Trimming cost V 8 bases and J 6 bases, with 16 bases left between them. The CDR3 is CASCGGGFPGELFF. The CDR3 nucleotides are TGTGCCAGCTGCGGAGGGGGTTTTCCCGGGGAGCTGTTTTTT.

The chain has TRBV7-8 and TRBJ1-4; no firm D call. The germline CDR1 and CDR2 sequences are SGHVS and FQNEAQ. CDR3 length: 13 residues. Trimming removed 4 bases from V and 7 bases from J, with 10 bases in between. The CDR3 DNA follows: TGTGCCAGCAGCTCGACAAAAGCTGAAAAACTGTTTTTT. Amino acids: CASSSTKAEKLFF. The whole variable domain, filled in from reference TRBV7-8 and TRBJ1-4, reads GAGVSQSPRYKVAKRGQDVALRCDPISGHVSLFWYQQALGQGPEFLTYFQNEAQLDKSGLPSDRFFAERPEGSVSTLKIQRTQQEDSAVYLCASSSTKAEKLFFGSGTQLSVL.